This passage covers 25 T cell receptor beta chains from one sample sequenced in a study of blood T cells in healthy people across ages. Combining a sample-barcoded 5' primer with a J-beta primer mix, a second PCR ran for 7 to 11 cycles. From the 5' RACE reads, TCRdb called clonotypes with MiXCR, one entry per CDR3 protein. Of 750,000 to 950,000 distinct CDR3 sequences detected, 25% to 35% appear once; the ten largest clones hold about a tenth. The same specimen was also included in a second study, on T cells of mothers and their children.

The sequenced sample was blood. Receptors originate from a woman between 35 and 50 years old in good health.

This clonotype turned up a few times. V and J are TRBV19 and TRBJ2-7; perhaps TRBD2 as D (6 bases). Germline V lookup: CDR1 LNHDA, CDR2 SQIVND (reference sequence). V was pared by 5 bases and J by 6 bases, with 20 bases between. The CDR3 runs 15 residues. CDR3 in DNA: TGTGCCAGTAGTGGTCTAGGGACGGTCGGGGGCGAGCAGTACTTC. It codes for CASSGLGTVGGEQYF. Full variable domain (outside the CDR3, taken from reference TRBV19 and TRBJ2-7): DGGITQSPKYLFRKEGQNVTLSCEQNLNHDAMYWYRQDPGQGLRLIYYSQIVNDFQKGDIAEGYSVSREKKESFPLTVTSAQKNPTAFYLCASSGLGTVGGEQYFGPGTRLTVT.

As concerns this clonotype: Since a much larger clone is just one base distant, this may be a read error. The chain uses TRBV6-1 and TRBJ2-5; no firm D call. The CDR3 length is 15 residues. The germline gives CDR1 MNHNS, CDR2 SASEGT. CDR3 in amino acids: CASSDPFNGQETRYF. The DNA for the CDR3 is TGTGCCAGCAGCGACCCTTTTAACGGCCAAGAGACCCGGTACTTC.

This rearrangement joins TRBV29-1 to TRBJ2-1; a weak D match, TRBD1 (6 bases). Germline V gives CDR1 SQVTM, CDR2 ANQGSEA. V was shortened by 7 bases and J by 0 bases, with 16 bases between the two germline ends. CDR3 length equals 15 residues. This chain's CDR3 is CSADTGRSSYNEQFF. The CDR3 DNA reads as TGCAGCGCTGATACAGGGAGAAGCTCCTACAATGAGCAGTTCTTC.

CDR3 loop: CASSQVGTDYEQYF. The CDR3 bases are TGTGCCAGCAGCCAAGTCGGGACAGATTACGAGCAGTACTTC. This chain connects TRBV14 to TRBJ2-7; 7 bases are shared with TRBD1. The V segment lost 1 base and the J segment 4 bases; nucleotides outside the gene matches: 4. Germline V gives CDR1 SGHDN, CDR2 FVKESK. The CDR3 contains 14 residues.

This clonotype was seen just once. The rearrangement links TRBV19 to TRBJ1-5; weak D call: TRBD1 (5 bases). Germline CDR1 is LNHDA and CDR2 is SQIVND (reference sequence). V was pared by 3 bases and J by 0 bases, with 12 bases between. This CDR3 is built from 16 residues. CDR3 loop: CASSMSRGRSNQPQHF. In DNA, the CDR3 is TGTGCCAGTAGTATGTCTAGGGGCCGTAGCAATCAGCCCCAGCATTTT.

This clonotype was observed a few times. V and J are TRBV12-3 or TRBV12-4 and TRBJ2-2; 7 bases line up with TRBD1. CDR3 length equals 15 residues. J gave up 0 bases and V 3 bases, and 1 base lay outside the gene matches. CDR3 residues: CASSFQGANTGELFF. As DNA, the CDR3 is TGTGCCAGCAGTTTCCAGGGGGCGAACACCGGGGAGCTGTTTTTT.

This CDR3 reads CASSLRLRDEQFF. CDR3 nucleotide sequence: TGTGCCAGCAGTTTGAGGCTTCGGGATGAGCAGTTCTTC. The chain recombines TRBV28 with TRBJ2-1; D gene uncertain. Trimming took off 3 bases at V and 8 bases at J, with 11 bases between the two ends. This CDR3 spans 13 amino acids. Germline V gene data show CDR1 as MDHEN and CDR2 as SYDVKM.

The chain recombines TRBV4-3 with TRBJ1-1; the D is unclear. The CDR3 runs to 14 residues. Per germline, CDR1 LGHNA and CDR2 YSLEER. V was trimmed by 3 bases and J by 11 bases, leaving 19 bases between them. CDR3 amino acids: CASSQTRLLNKAFF. The DNA of the CDR3 is TGCGCCAGCAGCCAGACCCGACTGCTTAATAAGGCTTTCTTT.

This clonotype appeared many times. The chain has TRBV12-3 or TRBV12-4 and TRBJ2-1, with 7 positions matching TRBD1. This CDR3 contains 15 residues. The junction had 6 bases not matched to a gene; V was cut back by 6 bases and J by 1 base. The CDR3 DNA reads as TGTGCCAGCAGATCCGACAGGGCTTCCTACAATGAGCAGTTCTTC. Its translation is CASRSDRASYNEQFF.

This clonotype was observed many times. This chain uses TRBV6-5 with TRBJ2-7; 9 nucleotides agree with TRBD1. Germline CDR1 MNHEY, CDR2 SVGAGI. CDR3 length equals 15 residues. Trimming at V came to 6 bases and at J to 7 bases, leaving 13 bases not matched to a gene. The CDR3 spells CASRNPYRGRREQYF. The CDR3, as DNA: TGTGCCAGCAGAAACCCGTACAGGGGGCGACGGGAGCAGTACTTC.

This clonotype came up many times. The chain has TRBV11-1 and TRBJ2-7; D not certain. The CDR3 contains 14 residues. V lost 3 bases and J 7 bases, leaving 16 bases between the germline ends. The V gene's germline CDR1 is SGHAT and CDR2 FQDESV (reference sequence). The CDR3 sequence is CASSFTQVSGEQYF. CDR3 DNA: TGTGCCAGCAGCTTTACTCAGGTTTCTGGGGAGCAGTACTTC.

The chain uses TRBV29-1 and TRBJ2-7; TRBD1 matches at 11 bases. The CDR3 loop spans 15 amino acids. The germline V gene has CDR1 SQVTM and CDR2 ANQGSEA. The trim removed 7 bases at V and 3 bases at J, leaving 11 bases unmatched. The CDR3 nucleotides read TGCAGCGGAAAGTTCGGACAGGGGGCGAACTACGAGCAGTACTTC. This encodes CSGKFGQGANYEQYF.

A few counts support this clonotype. V gene TRBV29-1 combines with J gene TRBJ2-7; 10 bases are a match to TRBD1. Trimming at V came to 7 bases and at J to 5 bases, leaving 11 bases not matched to a gene. This CDR3 contains 14 residues. CDR1 and CDR2 from the germline V gene are SQVTM and ANQGSEA. In DNA form, the CDR3 reads TGCAGCGCGTCCGGGACAGGGGTCGGGGACGAGCAGTACTTC. It encodes CSASGTGVGDEQYF.

The chain uses TRBV11-2 and TRBJ1-2, with D tentatively TRBD1 (5 bases). Germline V lookup: CDR1 SGHAT, CDR2 FQNNGV. V shed 0 bases and J shed 4 bases, with 12 bases lying between them. This CDR3 has 15 amino acids. In DNA, the CDR3 is TGTGCCAGCAGCTTAGATGAGGGGTCGCCCTATGGCTACACCTTC. Translated, it gives CASSLDEGSPYGYTF. Supplemented by reference TRBV11-2 and TRBJ1-2, the full variable domain reads EAGVAQSPRYKIIEKRQSVAFWCNPISGHATLYWYQQILGQGPKLLIQFQNNGVVDDSQLPKDRFSAERLKGVDSTLKIQPAKLEDSAVYLCASSLDEGSPYGYTFGSGTRLTVV.

This chain links TRBV12-3 or TRBV12-4 with TRBJ1-5, with unresolved D. CDR3 length: 14 amino acids. Trimming took 7 bases from V and 3 from J, leaving 13 bases between them. CDR3 residues: CASNEGFFNQPQHF. The CDR3 DNA reads as TGTGCCAGCAACGAGGGCTTTTTCAATCAGCCCCAGCATTTT.

As regards this clonotype: Sequence at one end of the junction differs from germline and may be a read error. This sequence joins TRBV7-8 and TRBJ1-1; D not certain. This CDR3 spans 15 amino acids. Germline V gives CDR1 SGHVS, CDR2 FQNEAQ. Written as DNA, the CDR3 is TGTACCAGCAGCTTAAGGGAATCTATGAACACTGAAGCTTTCTTT. Its protein product is CTSSLRESMNTEAFF.

The rearrangement links TRBV20-1 to TRBJ2-1; 11 positions agree with TRBD2. The CDR3 loop spans 16 amino acids. From germline, CDR1 is DFQATT and CDR2 SNEGSKA (reference sequence). The V gene end was trimmed by 0 bases and the J gene end by 6 bases; junction bases not matched to a gene: 7. The CDR3 protein is CSARDPASGGINEQFF. In DNA form, the CDR3 reads TGCAGTGCTAGAGATCCCGCTAGCGGGGGGATCAATGAGCAGTTCTTC.

In this sample, this clonotype turned up many times. The rearrangement uses TRBV7-9 and TRBJ2-7; D call uncertain. CDR1 and CDR2 (germline): SEHNR, FQNEAQ (reference sequence). V gave up 1 base and J gave up 0 bases, with 7 bases separating them. The CDR3 is 14 residues long. This CDR3 reads CASSLGSTSYEQYF. The CDR3, as DNA: TGTGCCAGCAGCTTAGGGTCCACCTCCTACGAGCAGTACTTC.

The CDR3 sequence is CSAKKPSGGALNEQFF. The CDR3 DNA follows: TGCAGTGCTAAAAAACCTAGCGGGGGGGCCCTAAATGAGCAGTTCTTC. The genes are TRBV20-1 and TRBJ2-1; 12 bases align to TRBD2. This CDR3 has 16 residues. Germline V gives CDR1 DFQATT, CDR2 SNEGSKA (reference sequence). Germline trimming cut 4 bases from V and 7 bases from J; bases unmatched to any gene: 11.

This clonotype has only a few counts. V gene TRBV4-2 combines with J gene TRBJ2-6; maybe TRBD2 (5 bases). CDR3 length: 16 amino acids. Germline V gene sequence: CDR1 LGHNA, CDR2 YNFKEQ. Trimming stripped 1 base from V and 3 bases from J, with 10 bases between. The CDR3 spells CASSQVRSGGANVLTF. CDR3 sequence (DNA): TGTGCCAGCAGCCAAGTTCGGAGCGGTGGGGCCAACGTCCTGACTTTC.

For this clonotype: At one end, the junction sequence differs from germline, possibly due to a read error. The J gene is TRBJ2-1, the V gene TRBV4-2; 9 bases map to TRBD1. CDR3 length: 15 residues. CDR1 and CDR2 from the germline V gene are LGHNA and YNFKEQ. The CDR3 loop is CASGQPGQGVNEQFF. The CDR3 DNA reads TGTGCCAGCGGCCAGCCGGGACAGGGTGTCAATGAGCAGTTCTTC.

Points on this clonotype: A much larger clone differs by one base, so this may be a read error. This rearrangement joins TRBV4-3 to TRBJ2-7; 7 positions match TRBD2. The DNA matches TRBJ2-5 better at its end, which makes the J call doubtful. This CDR3 has 15 residues. CDR1 and CDR2 (germline): LGHNA, YSLEER. CDR3 bases: TGCGTCAGCAGCCAAGGGCTAGCGGCTTATGAGACCCAGTACTTC. Translated, it gives CVSSQGLAAYETQYF.

On this clonotype: Just one base apart from a much larger clone, this may be a read error. This sequence joins TRBV7-2 and TRBJ2-1, with TRBD2 identical over 10 bases. With V trimmed by 5 bases and J by 12 bases, 10 bases remained unmatched. CDR1 and CDR2 from the germline V gene are SGHTA and FQGNSA. This CDR3 has 14 residues. In DNA, the CDR3 is TGTGCCAGCAGCCTGGGACTAGCGTTCGATGGGCAGTTCTTC. The encoded protein is CASSLGLAFDGQFF.

The chain carries TRBV3-1 and TRBJ2-5; the D gene is possibly TRBD2 (6 bases). There are 16 residues in the CDR3. Germline assignment: CDR1 LGHDT and CDR2 YNNKEL (reference sequence). V shed 4 bases and J shed 1 base, with 16 bases lying between them. CDR3 loop: CASSPRTKSSQETQYF. The CDR3 nucleotides are TGTGCCAGCAGCCCACGGACTAAAAGCTCCCAAGAGACCCAGTACTTC.

V usage is TRBV4-2 and J usage is TRBJ1-1, with TRBD1 matching 8 bases. With 3 bases clipped from V and 5 bases from J, the junction kept 5 bases outside the gene matches. Germline V gene data show CDR1 as LGHNA and CDR2 as YNFKEQ. The CDR3 spans 14 residues. CDR3 nucleotides: TGTGCCAGCAGCCAGGGGACAGGTTGGACTGAAGCTTTCTTT. Amino acid sequence: CASSQGTGWTEAFF.